This TCR beta chain comes out of a study of blood T cell repertoires in COVID-19. Looking at the study overall: The study drew acute and convalescent COVID-19 samples from the United States, Italy and Spain. T cells, B-cell-depleted T cells, or PBMCs provided the cDNA or gDNA that served as material.

In the source study's methods: Researchers report that nucleated cell counts were estimated from reference gene primer amplification. The assay was immunoSEQ multiplex PCR, and TCRdb's table has in-frame clones only and misses some. V and J calls and clone size are copied from that table; D and trimming were computed from the DNA. The table records 25,000 to 35,000 clones, around 92% of them present only once. This TCR came from a man aged 45 to 65 with active COVID-19. Input material: peripheral blood.

DNA of the CDR3: TGTGCCAGCAGCTTTAGACTAGCGGGGGGACCCTTTTACGAGCAGTACTTC. Its translation: CASSFRLAGGPFYEQYF. The chain has TRBV7-8 and TRBJ2-7; 13 nucleotides align to TRBD2. Germline lookup yields CDR1 SGHVS and CDR2 FQNEAQ. The CDR3 has 17 amino acids. With V trimmed by 3 bases and J by 4 bases, 9 bases remained unmatched.